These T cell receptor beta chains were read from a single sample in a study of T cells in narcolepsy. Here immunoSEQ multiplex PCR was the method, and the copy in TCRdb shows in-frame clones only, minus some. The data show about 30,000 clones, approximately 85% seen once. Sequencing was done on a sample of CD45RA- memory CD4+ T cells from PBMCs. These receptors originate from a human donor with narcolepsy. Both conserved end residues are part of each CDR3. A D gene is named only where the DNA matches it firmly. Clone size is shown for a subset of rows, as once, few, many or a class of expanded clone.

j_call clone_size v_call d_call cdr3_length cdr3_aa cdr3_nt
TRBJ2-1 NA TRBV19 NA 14 CATRGEVPGNEQFF TGTGCCACCCGCGGGGAAGTACCCGGCAATGAGCAGTTCTTC
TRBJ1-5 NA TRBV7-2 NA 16 CASTPQSGLEDQPQHF TGTGCCAGCACCCCCCAATCGGGTCTAGAGGATCAGCCCCAGCATTTT
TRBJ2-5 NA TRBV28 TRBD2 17 CASSFLGLAGGQETQYF TGTGCCAGCAGTTTCCTGGGACTAGCGGGAGGGCAAGAGACCCAGTACTTC
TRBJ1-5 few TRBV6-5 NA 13 CASSYSPGQPQHF TGTGCCAGCAGTTACTCTCCCGGGCAGCCCCAGCATTTT
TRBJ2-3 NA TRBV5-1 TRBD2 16 CASSLDGRAGADTQYF TGCGCCAGCAGCTTGGACGGGAGGGCCGGGGCAGATACGCAGTATTTT
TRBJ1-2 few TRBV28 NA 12 CASKSGSYGYTF TGTGCCAGCAAATCAGGTTCCTATGGCTACACCTTC
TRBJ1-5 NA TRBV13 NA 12 CASSHSNQPQHF TGTGCCAGCAGCCATAGCAATCAGCCCCAGCATTTT
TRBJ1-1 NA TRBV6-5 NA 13 CASRQTMNTEAFF TGTGCCAGCAGGCAGACTATGAACACTGAAGCTTTCTTT
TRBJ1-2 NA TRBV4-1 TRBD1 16 CASSQGGTATNYGYTF TGCGCCAGCAGCCAAGGAGGGACAGCTACTAACTATGGCTACACCTTC
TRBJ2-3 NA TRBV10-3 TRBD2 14 CAIMASGGGDTQYF TGTGCCATCATGGCTAGCGGGGGTGGGGATACGCAGTATTTT
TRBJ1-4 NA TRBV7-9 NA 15 CASSPRGNVNEKLFF TGTGCCAGCAGCCCCCGGGGGAACGTTAATGAAAAACTGTTTTTT
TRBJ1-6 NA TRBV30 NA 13 CACKTGDNSPLHF TGTGCCTGCAAGACAGGAGATAATTCACCCCTCCACTTT
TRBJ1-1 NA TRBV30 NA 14 CAWSVWSENTEAFF TGTGCCTGGAGTGTATGGAGCGAAAACACTGAAGCTTTCTTT